Listed below are T cell receptor beta chains from one sample, sequenced in a study of T cell responses to AZD1222 COVID-19 vaccine. Sequenced by immunoSEQ multiplex PCR; TCRdb stores in-frame clones only, minus some. The sample yields approximately 110,000 clones, roughly 88% seen once. The sample in question was peripheral blood, obtained on day 0 of AZD1222 vaccination. These receptors all come from an adult in good health. The CDR3 runs from the conserved cysteine through the conserved F or W. A D gene is named only where the DNA matches it firmly. Part of the rows lack a size; the others show once, few, many or a class for expanded clones.

TRBJ2-7	TRBV2	-	-	TGTGCCAGCAGTGAAAGACTTGCAGGCGAGCAGTACTTC	CASSERLAGEQYF
TRBJ2-7	TRBV4-2	-	once	TGTGCCAGCAGCCAAGATTCGGGCCTCTCCTACGAGCAGTACTTC	CASSQDSGLSYEQYF
TRBJ1-5	TRBV5-1	-	-	TGCGCCAGCAGCTTGCAGGGCCCCAATCAGCCCCAGCATTTT	CASSLQGPNQPQHF
TRBJ2-2	TRBV29-1	TRBD1	-	TGCAGCGTTGGACAGGGAGACACCGGGGAGCTGTTTTTT	CSVGQGDTGELFF
TRBJ1-2	TRBV25-1	-	once	TGTGCCAGCAGTGTTGCAGGGGATAATGGCTACACCTTC	CASSVAGDNGYTF
TRBJ1-6	TRBV10-3	-	-	TGTGCCATCGGCAGATTCGGGGGCCCCTCAAATTCACCCCTCCACTTT	CAIGRFGGPSNSPLHF
TRBJ1-5	TRBV3-1/TRBV3-2	-	-	TGTGCCAGCAGCCAGGGGGCAGGCAATCAGCCCCAGCATTTT	CASSQGAGNQPQHF
TRBJ1-1	TRBV29-1	-	-	TGCAGCATGTTGTTGTCTGACACTGAAGCTTTCTTT	CSMLLSDTEAFF
TRBJ1-5	TRBV27	TRBD1	-	TGTGCCAGCAGTTGGACAGGGGAGGGTCAGCCCCAGCATTTT	CASSWTGEGQPQHF
TRBJ2-5	TRBV3-1/TRBV3-2	-	-	TGTGCCAGCAGTCTAAGGGGGGAGACCCAGTACTTC	CASSLRGETQYF
TRBJ1-5	TRBV6-5	-	-	TGTGCCAGCAGTTACGGGGCAGGCCATCAGCCCCAGCATTTT	CASSYGAGHQPQHF
TRBJ1-3	TRBV19	-	-	TGTGCTGGGTCGGACAGCTCTGGAAACACCATATATTTT	CAGSDSSGNTIYF
TRBJ1-3	TRBV19	-	few	TGTGCCAGTAGTATAGTCATTGGAAACACCATATATTTT	CASSIVIGNTIYF
TRBJ1-5	TRBV4-1	-	-	TGCGCCAGCAGCCAAGATCGACAGTCCTCCAATCAGCCCCAGCATTTT	CASSQDRQSSNQPQHF
TRBJ1-3	TRBV7-2	-	-	TGTGCCAGCAGCTCAGGGGACGCGTCGGGAAACACCATATATTTT	CASSSGDASGNTIYF
TRBJ2-7	TRBV19	-	-	TGTGCCAGTAGTATCTCGGCAGGGGGGGGATACGAGCAGTACTTC	CASSISAGGGYEQYF
TRBJ1-1	TRBV3-1/TRBV3-2	-	once	TGTGCCAGCAGCCAAGTCGGTATGAACACTGAAGCTTTCTTT	CASSQVGMNTEAFF
TRBJ2-2	TRBV5-4	TRBD2	-	TGTGCCAGCAGCTCCTTAGCGGGACCGAACACCGGGGAGCTGTTTTTT	CASSSLAGPNTGELFF
TRBJ1-4	TRBV9	-	-	TGTGCCAGCAGCGTAGATCCAGGGCCGAATGAAAAACTGTTTTTT	CASSVDPGPNEKLFF
TRBJ1-5	TRBV28	-	-	TGTGCCAGCACCCCGGGCGCGGGTCAGGGGAGGTATCAGCCCCAGCATTTT	CASTPGAGQGRYQPQHF
TRBJ2-1	TRBV19	-	-	TGTGCCAGTAGTATAGTGGAGGGGGTCCACAATGAGCAGTTCTTC	CASSIVEGVHNEQFF
TRBJ1-2	TRBV27	-	-	TGTGCCAGCAGTGGCTATCAGGGCCCGCGAGGCTACACCTTC	CASSGYQGPRGYTF
TRBJ1-2	TRBV5-1	TRBD1	few	TGCGCCAGCAGTTACGACAGGGGGGATGGCTACACCTTC	CASSYDRGDGYTF
TRBJ1-5	TRBV9	-	few	TGTGCCAGCAGCACCCACAGGGTCGATCAGCCCCAGCATTTT	CASSTHRVDQPQHF
TRBJ2-2	TRBV7-9	-	-	TGTGCCAGCAGCTTTTTCAGGACTAACACCGGGGAGCTGTTTTTT	CASSFFRTNTGELFF